This T cell receptor beta chain was captured in a study of response to subunit inactivated influenza vaccine (dated by TCRdb to the late 2010s). Study-wide context: To follow how T cells responded to a trivalent subunit inactivated influenza vaccine, the researchers relied on deep quantitative profiling of the T cell receptor repertoire.

The germline V gene specifies SGHRS as CDR1 and YFSETQ as CDR2. At the junction V is shortened by 4 bases and J by 8 bases; bases outside the gene matches: 9. Reading from cysteine to phenylalanine, the CDR3 counts 14 amino acids. Of the read, only the CDR3 DNA is kept; its 42 bases are in frame from base 1. Concerning this clonotype itself: Its antigen is unknown. Base qualities are missing; no much larger clone stands one base away.

Study-wide conclusions, independent of this receptor: The authors suggested that each seasonal influenza vaccination may recruit only a limited number of new T cells.

Library preparation was by RT-PCR. TCRdb records Illumina HiSeq 2500 as the sequencer. Through fastp at Q25 and MiXCR, TCRdb rebuilt clones from the public reads, retaining in-frame beta chains. A single entry per CDR3 protein holds the most common genes and DNA from its merged rows. Recorded for this sample are more than 450,000 distinct CDR3 sequences; approximately 7.7% of them occurred a single time. The top ten clones comprise roughly 13% of the sample. The receptor chain draws on TRBV5-1 and TRBJ2-1, and 7 junction bases match TRBD1. The source is a man aged 50 to 69 who received an inactivated influenza vaccine. Donor details come from another sample of the same person, matched by shared clones. The material sequenced was PBMCs from blood, taken around 25 months after vaccination. The CDR3 corresponds to CASSVGTVGDEQFF. The DNA sequence is as follows: TGCGCCAGCAGCGTAGGGACAGTTGGTGATGAGCAGTTCTTC.